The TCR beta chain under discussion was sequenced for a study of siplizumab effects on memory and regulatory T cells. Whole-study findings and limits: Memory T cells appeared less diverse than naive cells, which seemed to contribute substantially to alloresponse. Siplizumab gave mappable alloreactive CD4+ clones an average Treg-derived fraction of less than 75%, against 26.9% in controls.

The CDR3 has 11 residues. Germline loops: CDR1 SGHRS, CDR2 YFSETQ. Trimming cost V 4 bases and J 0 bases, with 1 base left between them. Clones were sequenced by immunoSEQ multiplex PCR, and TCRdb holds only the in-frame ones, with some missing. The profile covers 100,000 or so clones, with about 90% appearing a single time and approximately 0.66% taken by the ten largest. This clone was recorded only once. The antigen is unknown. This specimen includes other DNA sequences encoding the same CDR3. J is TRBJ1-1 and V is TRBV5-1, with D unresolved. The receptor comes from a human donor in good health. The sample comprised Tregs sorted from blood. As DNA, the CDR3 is TGCGCCAGCAGCCTGAACACTGAAGCTTTCTTT. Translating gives CASSLNTEAFF.